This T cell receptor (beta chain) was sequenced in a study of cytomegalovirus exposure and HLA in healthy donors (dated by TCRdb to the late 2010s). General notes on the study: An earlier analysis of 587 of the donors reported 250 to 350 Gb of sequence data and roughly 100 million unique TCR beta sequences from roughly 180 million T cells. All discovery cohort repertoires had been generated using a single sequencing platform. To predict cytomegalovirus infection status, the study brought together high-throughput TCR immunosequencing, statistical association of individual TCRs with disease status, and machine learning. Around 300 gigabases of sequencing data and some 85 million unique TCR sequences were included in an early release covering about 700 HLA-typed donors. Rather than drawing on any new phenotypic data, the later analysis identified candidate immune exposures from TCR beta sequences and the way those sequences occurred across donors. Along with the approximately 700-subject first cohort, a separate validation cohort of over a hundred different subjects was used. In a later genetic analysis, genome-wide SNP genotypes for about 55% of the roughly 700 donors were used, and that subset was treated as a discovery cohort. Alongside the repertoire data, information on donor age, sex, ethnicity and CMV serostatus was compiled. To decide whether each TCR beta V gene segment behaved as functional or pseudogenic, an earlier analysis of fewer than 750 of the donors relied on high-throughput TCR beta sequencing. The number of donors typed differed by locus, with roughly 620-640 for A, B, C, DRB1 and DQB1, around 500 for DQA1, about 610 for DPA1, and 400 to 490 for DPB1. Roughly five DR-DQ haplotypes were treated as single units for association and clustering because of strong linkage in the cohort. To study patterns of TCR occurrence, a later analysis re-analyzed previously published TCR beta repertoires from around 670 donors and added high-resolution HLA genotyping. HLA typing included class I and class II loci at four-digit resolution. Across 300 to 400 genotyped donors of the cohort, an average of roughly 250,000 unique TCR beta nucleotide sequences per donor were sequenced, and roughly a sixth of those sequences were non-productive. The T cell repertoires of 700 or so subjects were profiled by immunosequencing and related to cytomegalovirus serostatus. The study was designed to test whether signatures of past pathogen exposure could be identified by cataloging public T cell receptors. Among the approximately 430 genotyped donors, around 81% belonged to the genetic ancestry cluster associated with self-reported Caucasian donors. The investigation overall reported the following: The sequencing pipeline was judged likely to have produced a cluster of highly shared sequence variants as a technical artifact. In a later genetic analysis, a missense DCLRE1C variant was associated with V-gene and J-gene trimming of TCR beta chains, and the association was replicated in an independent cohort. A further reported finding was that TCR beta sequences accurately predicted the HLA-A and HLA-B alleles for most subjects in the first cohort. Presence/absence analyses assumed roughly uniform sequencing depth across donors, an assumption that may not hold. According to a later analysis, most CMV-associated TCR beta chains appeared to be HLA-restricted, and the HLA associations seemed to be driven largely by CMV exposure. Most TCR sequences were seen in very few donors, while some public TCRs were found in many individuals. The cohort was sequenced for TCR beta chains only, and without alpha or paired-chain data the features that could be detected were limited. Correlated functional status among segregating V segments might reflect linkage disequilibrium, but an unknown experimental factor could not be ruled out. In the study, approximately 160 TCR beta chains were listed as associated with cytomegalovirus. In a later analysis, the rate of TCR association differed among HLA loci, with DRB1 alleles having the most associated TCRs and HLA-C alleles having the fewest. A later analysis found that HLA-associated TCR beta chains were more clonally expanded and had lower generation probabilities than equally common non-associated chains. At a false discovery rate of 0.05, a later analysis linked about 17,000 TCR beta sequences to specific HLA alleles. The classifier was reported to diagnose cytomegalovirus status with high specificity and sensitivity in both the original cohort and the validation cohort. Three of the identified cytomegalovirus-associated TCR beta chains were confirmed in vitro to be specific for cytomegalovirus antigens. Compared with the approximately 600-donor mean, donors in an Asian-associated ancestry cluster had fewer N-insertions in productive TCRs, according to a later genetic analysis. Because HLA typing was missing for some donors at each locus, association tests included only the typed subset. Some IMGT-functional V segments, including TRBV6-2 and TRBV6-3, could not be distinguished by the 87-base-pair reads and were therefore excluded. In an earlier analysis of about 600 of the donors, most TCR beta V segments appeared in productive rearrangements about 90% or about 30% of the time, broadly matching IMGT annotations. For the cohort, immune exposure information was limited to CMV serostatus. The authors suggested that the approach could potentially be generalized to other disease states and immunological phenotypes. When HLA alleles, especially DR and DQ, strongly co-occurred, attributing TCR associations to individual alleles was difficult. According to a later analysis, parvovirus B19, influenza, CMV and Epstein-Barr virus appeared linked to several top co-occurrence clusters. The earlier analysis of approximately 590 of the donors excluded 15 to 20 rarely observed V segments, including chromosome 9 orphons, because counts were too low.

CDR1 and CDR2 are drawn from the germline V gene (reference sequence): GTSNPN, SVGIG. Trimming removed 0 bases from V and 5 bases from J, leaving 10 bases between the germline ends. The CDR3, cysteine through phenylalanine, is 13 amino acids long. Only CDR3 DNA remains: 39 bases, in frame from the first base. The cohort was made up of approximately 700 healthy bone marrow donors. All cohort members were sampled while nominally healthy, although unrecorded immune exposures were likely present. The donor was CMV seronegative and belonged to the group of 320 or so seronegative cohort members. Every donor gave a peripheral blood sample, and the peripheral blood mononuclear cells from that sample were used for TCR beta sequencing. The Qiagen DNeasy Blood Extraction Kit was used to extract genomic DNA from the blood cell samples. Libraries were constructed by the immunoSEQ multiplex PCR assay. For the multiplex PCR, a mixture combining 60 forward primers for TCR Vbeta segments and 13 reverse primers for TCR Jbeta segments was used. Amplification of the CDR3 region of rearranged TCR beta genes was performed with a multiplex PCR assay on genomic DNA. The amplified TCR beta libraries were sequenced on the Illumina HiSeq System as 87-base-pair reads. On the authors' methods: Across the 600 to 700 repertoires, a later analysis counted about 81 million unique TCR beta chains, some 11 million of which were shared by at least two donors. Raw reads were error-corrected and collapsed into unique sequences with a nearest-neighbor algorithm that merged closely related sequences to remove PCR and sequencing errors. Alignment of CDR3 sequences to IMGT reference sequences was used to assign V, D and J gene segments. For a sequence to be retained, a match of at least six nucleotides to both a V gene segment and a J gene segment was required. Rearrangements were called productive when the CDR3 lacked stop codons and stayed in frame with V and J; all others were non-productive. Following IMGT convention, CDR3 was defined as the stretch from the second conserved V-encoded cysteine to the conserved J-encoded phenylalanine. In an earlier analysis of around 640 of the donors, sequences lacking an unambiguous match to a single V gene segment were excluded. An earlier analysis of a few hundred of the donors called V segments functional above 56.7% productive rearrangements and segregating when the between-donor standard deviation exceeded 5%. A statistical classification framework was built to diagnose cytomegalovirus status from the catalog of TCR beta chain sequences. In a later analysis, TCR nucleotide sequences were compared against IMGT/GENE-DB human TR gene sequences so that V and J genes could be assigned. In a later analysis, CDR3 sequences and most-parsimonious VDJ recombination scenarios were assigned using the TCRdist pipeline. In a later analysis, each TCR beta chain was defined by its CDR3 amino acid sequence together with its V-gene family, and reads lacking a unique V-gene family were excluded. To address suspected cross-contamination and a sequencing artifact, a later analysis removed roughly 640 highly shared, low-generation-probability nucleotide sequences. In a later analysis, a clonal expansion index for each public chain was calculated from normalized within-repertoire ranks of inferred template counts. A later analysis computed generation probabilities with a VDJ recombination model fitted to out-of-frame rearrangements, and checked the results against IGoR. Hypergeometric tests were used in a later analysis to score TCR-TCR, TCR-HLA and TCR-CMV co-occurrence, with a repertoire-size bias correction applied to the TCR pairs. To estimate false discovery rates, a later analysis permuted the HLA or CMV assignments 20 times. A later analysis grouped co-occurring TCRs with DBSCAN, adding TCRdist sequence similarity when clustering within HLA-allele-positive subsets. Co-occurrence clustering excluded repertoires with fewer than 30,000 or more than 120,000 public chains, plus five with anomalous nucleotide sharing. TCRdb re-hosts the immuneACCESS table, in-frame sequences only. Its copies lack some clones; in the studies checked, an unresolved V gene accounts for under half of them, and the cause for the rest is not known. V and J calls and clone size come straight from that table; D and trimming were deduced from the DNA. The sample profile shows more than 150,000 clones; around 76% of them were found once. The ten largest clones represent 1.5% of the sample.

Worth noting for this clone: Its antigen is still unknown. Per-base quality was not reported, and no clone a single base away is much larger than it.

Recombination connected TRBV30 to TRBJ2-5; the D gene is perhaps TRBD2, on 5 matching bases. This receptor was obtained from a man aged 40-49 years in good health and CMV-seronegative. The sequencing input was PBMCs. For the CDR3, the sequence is CAWSVRLRETQYF. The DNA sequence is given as TGTGCCTGGAGTGTACGACTAAGGGAGACCCAGTACTTC.